What follows describes a single TCR beta chain. No cognate antigen has been identified for it. Base qualities are not recorded, but no much larger clone differs from it by a single base. Using the deep immunoSEQ assay, TCR CDR3 regions were amplified from genomic DNA by multiplex PCR. Genomic DNA extracted from each cell subset was distributed evenly over all wells of several immunoSEQ 96-well plates, and each plate served as one replicate. For sorted subsets, around 200 ng genomic DNA, equal to approximately 30,000 T cell genomes, was loaded into each replicate PCR. Purified libraries were quantified with a Qubit 3.0 fluorometer, sized on a Bioanalyzer 2100, and re-quantified with the KAPA Library Quantification kit. Each immunoSEQ 96-well plate was sequenced on its own single-read 150-cycle Illumina NextSeq 550 flow cell. Concerning the study's data processing: Because the immunoSEQ output included only junctional sequences and no quality scores, the filtering could not be the same as the filtering used for full-length reads. To assign V/J genes and CDR3, sequences were annotated against IMGT germline references using PyIR, a Python wrapper for IgBLAST v1.9. Reads were filtered out if the reads had weak V/J assignments (E-value above 1e-6), no CDR3, stop codons, out-of-frame junctions, or ambiguous translated residues. A V3J clonotype was defined by an identical inferred V gene, J gene, and CDR3 amino acid sequence. Percentage overlap between repertoires was calculated by dividing the number of shared unique clonotypes by the size of the smaller repertoire. RTK rarefaction, the Chao1 estimator, and Recon v2.1 estimates of unobserved clonotypes were used to assess repertoire richness. OLGA was used to compute generation probabilities for all TCRbeta clonotypes that the gDNA method yielded from a handful of donors. TCRdb obtained this table from immuneACCESS and retained in-frame rearrangements with V and J assigned. These tables miss some clones; where compared with another copy, unresolved V genes account for less than half of the shortfall, and the remainder is unexplained. V, J and clone size derive from that table, while D and trimming were established from the DNA sequence. This sample holds hundreds of thousands of clones; roughly 96% were observed only once. Less than 0.13% of the sample comes from the top ten.

These data are taken from a study of shared clonotypes between healthy human individuals (dated by TCRdb to 2018 to 2021). About the investigation overall: Two women and a few men aged 18 to 49 years were included in the cohort. For each donor, CD4 naive and CD4 memory were each run on three plates, CD8 naive on two plates, and CD8 memory on one plate. To estimate repertoire size and how much clonotype sharing occurs between individuals, the study deeply sequenced the blood TCR repertoires of five or six healthy adults. To increase sequencing depth and limit assay-specific biases, different laboratories used diverse techniques to prepare libraries and sequence TCR repertoires. Between about 0.85 and 9.5 billion PBMCs per donor were obtained by leukapheresis. What the study reported, not specific to this receptor: Based on pairwise subsampling, the degree of clonotype sharing among donors was expected to be affected by sequencing depth. Higher generation probabilities were observed for clonotypes shared by all four sorted-subset donors than for non-shared clonotypes. Estimated clonotype richness was generally larger for naive than for memory subsets. The genetic and exposure-history diversity represented was limited by the small number of donors. Sampling was restricted to blood, and TCR repertoires in tissue are likely to differ from TCR repertoires in blood. Approximately 4.8% of naive CD4, 3.5% of naive CD8, 2.3% of memory CD4, and roughly 0.4% of memory CD8 clonotypes were shared across several donors. Incomplete sequencing was indicated by rarefaction of sorted-subset datasets, despite the large sequencing depth.

The CDR3 runs 16 residues from the cysteine to the phenylalanine. The entry retains the CDR3 DNA only, 48 bases that are in frame from base 1. The junction carries 12 bases between V and J, which are trimmed by 1 base and 3 bases respectively. CDR1 and CDR2 are drawn from the germline V gene: LGHNT, FRNRAP. CD8 naive samples were obtained by positive selection for CCR7 among CD45RO-negative cells, yielding a CD45RA+CCR7+ population from which TemRA cells were excluded. The donors were healthy, HIV-negative adults who had no recently reported acute infections or vaccinations. Every donor was a Caucasian adult residing in Nashville, Tennessee, USA. Blood was obtained by leukapheresis, after which PBMCs were separated by Ficoll-Histopaque density gradient centrifugation and cryopreserved in liquid nitrogen vapor phase. Analytical flow cytometry was used to check the purity and quantity of every magnetically sorted T cell population. From each sorted fraction, genomic DNA was isolated and quantified by UV absorbance on a Nanodrop 2000c.

The sequence is built from TRBV12-5 and TRBJ1-4, with the D segment identity uncertain. Sequenced: naive CD8+ T cells sorted from blood. The sample's cell subset or site label is to be understood as: CD45RA+CCR7+. The receptor was derived from a woman in her twenties or thirties in good health. Here is the DNA: TGTGCTAGTGGTTTGGACTCGGCTCGGGCTAATGAAAAACTGTTTTTT. Translated, this is CASGLDSARANEKLFF.